The present T cell receptor beta chain was sequenced within a study of cytomegalovirus exposure and HLA in healthy donors. General study points: It was about 180 TCR beta chains that were listed as cytomegalovirus-associated. For most TCR sequences rarity was the rule, although some public TCRs occurred in many donors.

The protocol was immunoSEQ multiplex PCR, while the TCRdb copy is restricted to in-frame clones and leaves out a portion. Among 220,000 or so clones listed, over 70% were seen once. The ends lost 7 bases at V and 4 bases at J; junction bases unmatched: 12. This CDR3 spans 15 amino acids. Germline values: CDR1 MDHEN, CDR2 SYDVKM. For this clone: The antigen is unknown.

Sequencing was carried out using PBMCs. The rearrangement links TRBV28 to TRBJ2-7; 8 bases agree with TRBD2. The clonotype comes from a woman younger than 45 in good health and CMV-seropositive. This CDR3 reads CASTPGERESYEQYF. In DNA, the CDR3 is TGTGCCAGCACCCCTGGAGAGCGGGAGTCTTACGAGCAGTACTTC.